Listed below are T cell receptor beta chains from one sample, sequenced in a study of OX40 agonist ivuxolimab in advanced cancers. Generated by immunoSEQ multiplex PCR, the TCRdb table keeps only in-frame clones and is missing some. This sample has 60,000 to 80,000 clones, with just over 85% found just once. Material: CD4+ or CD8+ T cells sorted from blood, obtained in a trial of the OX40 agonist ivuxolimab. These receptor sequences come from an adult with an advanced solid tumor such as melanoma, head and neck, liver or kidney cancer. The CDR3 runs from the conserved cysteine through the conserved F or W. D genes are given only for firm matches. Clone size appears in some rows only: once, few, many, or a class for an expanded clone.

j_call v_call clone_size d_call cdr3_aa cdr3_nt
TRBJ1-2 TRBV5-4 NA NA CASSLGVGYTF TGTGCCAGCAGCTTGGGTGTAGGCTACACCTTC
TRBJ2-3 TRBV11-1 NA NA CASSSGTTDTQYF TGTGCCAGCAGCTCGGGGACCACAGATACGCAGTATTTT
TRBJ2-7 TRBV4-2 NA NA CASSQPGDSSYEQYF TGTGCCAGCAGCCAACCGGGGGACAGTTCCTACGAGCAGTACTTC
TRBJ2-7 TRBV19 NA TRBD1 CASRDRGYEQYF TGTGCCAGTAGGGACAGGGGGTACGAGCAGTACTTC
TRBJ1-1 TRBV19 NA NA CASKHTEAFF TGTGCCAGTAAGCACACTGAAGCTTTCTTT
TRBJ2-3 TRBV11-2 NA NA CASSTRGARIDTQYF TGTGCCAGCAGCACCAGAGGGGCGCGAATAGATACGCAGTATTTT
TRBJ2-1 TRBV7-2 NA TRBD2 CASSSPGLAVSNEQFF TGTGCCAGCAGCTCACCGGGACTAGCGGTTTCCAATGAGCAGTTCTTC
TRBJ2-2 TRBV5-1 NA TRBD1 CASSPTGYSGTGELFF TGCGCCAGCAGCCCGACAGGGTATTCGGGCACCGGGGAGCTGTTTTTT
TRBJ1-2 TRBV6-6 NA NA CASSPRSSYGYTF TGTGCCAGTTCCCCTAGAAGCAGCTATGGCTACACCTTC
TRBJ2-7 TRBV7-9 NA NA CASSSSSRTAYEQYF TGTGCCAGCAGCTCTAGTAGCCGGACAGCCTACGAGCAGTACTTC
TRBJ1-6 TRBV7-2 NA NA CAIGGYNSPLHF TGTGCCATCGGGGGTTATAATTCACCCCTCCACTTT
TRBJ1-1 TRBV5-4 NA NA CASKREGPRTEAFF TGTGCCAGCAAGAGGGAGGGGCCGAGGACTGAAGCTTTCTTT
TRBJ2-4 TRBV7-2 NA NA CASSIRETREAKNIQYF TGTGCCAGCAGCATTAGGGAGACCCGGGAAGCCAAAAACATTCAGTACTTC
TRBJ2-7 TRBV6-5 NA NA CASSRPVQDPGEQYF TGTGCCAGCAGTCGTCCGGTGCAGGACCCCGGCGAGCAGTACTTC
TRBJ1-5 TRBV5-4 NA TRBD1 CASSTGTGLNQPQHF TGTGCCAGCAGCACCGGGACAGGATTGAATCAGCCCCAGCATTTT
TRBJ2-1 TRBV9 NA NA CASSALPRTGNEQFF TGTGCCAGCAGCGCTTTACCCCGAACGGGCAATGAGCAGTTCTTC
TRBJ2-5 TRBV5-6 once TRBD1 CASSLRRTGGETQYF TGTGCCAGCAGCTTGCGGAGGACAGGGGGAGAGACCCAGTACTTC
TRBJ2-1 TRBV10-1 once TRBD1 CASGRPRGRGRYNEQFF TGCGCCAGTGGTAGGCCGCGGGGCAGGGGGCGATACAATGAGCAGTTCTTC
TRBJ1-1 TRBV5-1 NA TRBD1 CASSYLGTGEGTEAFF TGCGCCAGCAGTTACCTCGGGACAGGGGAAGGTACTGAAGCTTTCTTT
TRBJ2-1 TRBV2 NA NA CASSRQGGYNEQFF TGTGCCAGTTCTCGACAGGGAGGCTACAATGAGCAGTTCTTC
TRBJ2-1 TRBV18 NA TRBD1 CASSSFRDRGNNEQFF TGTGCCAGCTCATCCTTCCGGGACAGGGGTAACAATGAGCAGTTCTTC
TRBJ2-5 TRBV2 NA NA CASSERAHTQETQYF TGTGCCAGCAGTGAAAGGGCCCATACCCAAGAGACCCAGTACTTC
TRBJ2-1 TRBV6-5 NA TRBD2 CASSYYSGGDNEQFF TGTGCCAGCAGTTACTATAGCGGGGGGGACAATGAGCAGTTCTTC
TRBJ2-7 TRBV19 many NA CASSIGPSSYEQYF TGTGCCAGTAGCATCGGACCCAGCTCCTACGAGCAGTACTTC
TRBJ2-7 TRBV9 NA NA CASSVGPEPYEQYF TGTGCCAGCAGCGTAGGACCAGAGCCCTACGAGCAGTACTTC
TRBJ1-2 TRBV18 NA TRBD1 CASSPDRAGYGYTF TGTGCCAGCTCACCGGACAGGGCTGGTTATGGCTACACCTTC
TRBJ1-5 TRBV19 NA TRBD1 CASSENRQGFNQPQHF TGTGCCAGTAGTGAAAACCGACAGGGATTCAATCAGCCCCAGCATTTT
TRBJ1-2 TRBV28 few NA CASSSASHFYGYTF TGTGCCAGCAGTTCTGCGTCCCACTTCTATGGCTACACCTTC
TRBJ2-1 TRBV27 NA TRBD2 CASSLGLAGGSNEQFF TGTGCCAGCAGTTTGGGACTAGCGGGGGGGTCAAATGAGCAGTTCTTC
TRBJ1-5 TRBV6-1 NA NA CASSTGSGQPQHF TGTGCCAGCTCTACAGGGTCGGGTCAGCCCCAGCATTTT
TRBJ2-5 TRBV6-5 NA NA CASSDRGRQETQYF TGTGCCAGCAGTGACCGGGGTAGGCAAGAGACCCAGTACTTC
TRBJ2-1 TRBV9 NA NA CASSVQLAGNEQFF TGTGCCAGCAGCGTACAACTAGCAGGCAATGAGCAGTTCTTC
TRBJ2-7 TRBV2 NA NA CASSPYEQYF TGTGCCAGCTCCCCCTACGAGCAGTACTTC
TRBJ1-5 TRBV12-5 NA NA CASVPGMLRSNQPQHF TGTGCTAGTGTTCCAGGCATGTTGCGAAGCAATCAGCCCCAGCATTTT
TRBJ2-1 TRBV5-1 NA NA CASSFNGGLNEQFF TGCGCCAGCAGCTTTAACGGGGGCCTCAATGAGCAGTTCTTC
TRBJ2-5 TRBV30 NA NA CAWGGRGKIAVQETQYF TGTGCCTGGGGGGGAAGAGGGAAGATCGCCGTCCAAGAGACCCAGTACTTC